Presented here are 8 T cell receptor beta chains from one specimen sequenced in a study of T cells in Graves' hyperthyroidism and ophthalmopathy. The source material, RNA transcripts, was used to amplify TCR beta CDR3 regions. First-round RT-PCR targeting the TCR CDR3 was performed with the HTBI primer set. Each CDR3 protein gets one entry after TCRdb re-called the multiplex PCR reads with MiXCR. The sample contains about 280,000 distinct CDR3 sequences, less than 30% of which appear only once. Source material: blood. These receptors all come from a man in his forties or fifties with Graves' hyperthyroidism that later progressed to Graves' ophthalmopathy.

This clonotype was observed many times. This chain uses TRBV28 with TRBJ1-1; D is unclear. Germline loops: CDR1 MDHEN, CDR2 SYDVKM. The length of the CDR3 is 15 residues. The germline V and J ends were trimmed by 7 bases and 0 bases, with 15 bases remaining between them. CDR3 nucleotide sequence: TGTGCCAGCACCAATAGGGAGTCCGTGAACACTGAAGCTTTCTTT. Residues: CASTNRESVNTEAFF. Together with reference TRBV28 and TRBJ1-1, the CDR3 gives the full variable domain: DVKVTQSSRYLVKRTGEKVFLECVQDMDHENMFWYRQDPGLGLRLIYFSYDVKMKEKGDIPEGYSVSREKKERFSLILESASTNQTSMYLCASTNRESVNTEAFFGQGTRLTVV.

This clonotype occurred many times. The CDR3 DNA is TGTGCCACCAGGGTGGGACTAGCGGCGAGGGGGGCCAACGTCCTGACTTTC. It encodes CATRVGLAARGANVLTF. The J gene is TRBJ2-6, the V gene TRBV24-1; 11 bases match TRBD2. CDR1 is KGHDR, CDR2 SFDVKD, per germline. CDR3 length equals 17 residues. The trim removed 7 bases at V and 4 bases at J, leaving 8 bases unmatched.

The V gene is TRBV6-2 or TRBV6-3, the J gene TRBJ2-7, with TRBD2 matching 16 bases. CDR3 length: 15 residues. Looked up from germline, CDR1 is MNHEY and CDR2 is SVGEGT. Trimming at V came to 5 bases and at J to 5 bases, leaving 3 bases not matched to a gene. CDR3 DNA sequence: TGTGCCAGCAGTAAGGGACTAGCGGGAGGGAACGAGCAGTACTTC. This sequence encodes CASSKGLAGGNEQYF.

This clonotype appeared a few times. The rearrangement links TRBV18 to TRBJ2-7; possible D gene TRBD1, 6 bases. Trimming took 2 bases from V and 0 from J, leaving 11 bases between them. Germline V gene data show CDR1 as KGHSH and CDR2 as LQKENI. The CDR3 is 15 amino acids. CDR3 sequence (DNA): TGTGCCAGCTCACCAAGGGACATTAACTCCTACGAGCAGTACTTC. The encoded protein is CASSPRDINSYEQYF.

The chain has TRBV4-1 and TRBJ2-7; 7 nucleotides agree with TRBD2. The CDR3 length is 16 residues. Germline V gene sequence: CDR1 MGHRA, CDR2 YSYEKL. Unmatched junction bases numbered 10, after V lost 2 bases and J lost 3 bases. This CDR3 reads CASSQLGSGAYYEQYF. The CDR3, as DNA: TGCGCCAGCAGCCAATTGGGGAGCGGGGCTTACTACGAGCAGTACTTC.

This clonotype appeared many times. This chain links TRBV19 with TRBJ2-7; D assignment may be TRBD1 or TRBD2 (5 bases each). The CDR3 contains 16 residues. Trimming removed 5 bases from V and 7 bases from J, with 24 bases in between. Germline assignment: CDR1 LNHDA and CDR2 SQIVND (reference sequence). The DNA of the CDR3 is TGTGCCAGTAGTCACCACCTTTCCGGGGCCGGCCTGGAGCAGTACTTC. It encodes CASSHHLSGAGLEQYF. Filled out from reference TRBV19 and TRBJ2-7, the complete variable domain reads DGGITQSPKYLFRKEGQNVTLSCEQNLNHDAMYWYRQDPGQGLRLIYYSQIVNDFQKGDIAEGYSVSREKKESFPLTVTSAQKNPTAFYLCASSHHLSGAGLEQYFGPGTRLTVT.

This chain joins TRBV24-1 and TRBJ2-5; D unresolved. This CDR3 spans 13 amino acids. Germline lookup yields CDR1 KGHDR and CDR2 SFDVKD. The V end lost 2 bases, the J end lost 3 bases, and 6 bases lay between the germline ends. CDR3 residues: CATSDSPEETQYF. The CDR3 coding sequence is TGTGCCACCAGTGATTCCCCGGAAGAGACCCAGTACTTC.

This clonotype was counted many times. CDR3 sequence reads: CASSLDPSGYEQYF. CDR3 bases: TGCGCCAGCAGCTTGGATCCTAGCGGCTACGAGCAGTACTTC. V is TRBV5-1 and J is TRBJ2-7; 7 bases align to TRBD2. V lost 0 bases, J lost 3 bases, and 3 bases stayed unmatched. This CDR3 comprises 14 residues. Germline V CDR1 and CDR2: SGHRS, YFSETQ. Supplemented by reference TRBV5-1 and TRBJ2-7, the full variable domain reads KAGVTQTPRYLIKTRGQQVTLSCSPISGHRSVSWYQQTPGQGLQFLFEYFSETQRNKGNFPGRFSGRQFSNSRSEMNVSTLELGDSALYLCASSLDPSGYEQYFGPGTRLTVT.